This paragraph reports one T cell receptor (beta chain). Its antigen is undetermined. The CDR3 runs to 15 residues. J was trimmed by 2 bases and V by 8 bases; bases with no gene match: 8. Germline lookup yields CDR1 SNHLY and CDR2 FYNNEI. Investigators isolated RNA and reverse transcribed it into cDNA to act as the sequencing template. Sequencing used immunoSEQ multiplex PCR; TCRdb keeps in-frame clones, though not all of them. The data contain 95,000 to 100,000 clones, 60% to 65% of them seen just once; the ten biggest clones take up around a sixth. This sample was included in a study of CD8+ T cells in alopecia areata. Treatment defined: oral pan-JAK inhibitor, 5-10 mg twice daily. Study-wide results and limits: A single nonresponder leaves the baseline CD8+ expansion link to response uncertain.

This chain links TRBV2 with TRBJ2-3; 9 nucleotides match TRBD1. The input for sequencing was CD8+ T cells sorted from blood, taken at week 4, from a patient treated with tofacitinib. This sequence originates from a human donor with alopecia areata. The CDR3 coding sequence is TGTGCCAGCGATAAGGGACAGGGTTACACAGATACGCAGTATTTT. This sequence encodes CASDKGQGYTDTQYF.